This T cell receptor (beta chain) was profiled in a study of T cell repertoires in cytomegalovirus infection (dated by TCRdb to about 2019). The study in broad terms: Recently identified HLA-C-restricted CMV epitopes, whose presentation resists viral immunomodulation, were targeted by peptide stimulations together with well-studied HLA-B-restricted epitopes. The HLA type of each donor mattered for the analysis, because public TCR beta signatures pointed to carriage of CMV infection along with the matching HLA type.

The meaning of the sample's treatment or condition label: in vitro stimulation with specific CMV peptide epitopes to enrich CMV-specific T cells. Reading the germline V gene gives CDR1 SGHTA and CDR2 FQGTGA. Taken from cysteine to phenylalanine, the CDR3 has 15 residues. Only the CDR3 region is kept as DNA, spanning 45 bases read in frame from base 1. At the junction V is shortened by 2 bases and J by 3 bases, with 12 bases in between. Instrument on record: Illumina HiSeq 1500. The raw public data were reprocessed by TCRdb itself: fastp quality trimming at Q25, MiXCR clonotype calling, in-frame beta chains only. Each CDR3 protein gets just one entry, which takes the most common genes and DNA from the rows behind it. Within this sample are 110,000 or so distinct CDR3 sequences, with about 30% of them counted one time only. The ten largest clones add up to roughly 40% of the sample. This clonotype has just a few counts. Its antigen is not yet known. No base-level quality is on record; no much larger clone is a single base apart.

Beyond this particular receptor, the publication reports: Cumulative frequency of public TCR beta family members discriminated carriers of CMV infection plus the relevant HLA type in this cohort and an independent roughly 340-donor cohort. The ex vivo response was dominated by HLA-C-restricted CMV-specific TCR beta clonotypes, which also provided the single most frequent clonotype in two of eight donors.

The TCR originated in a human donor in good health (CMV status not recorded). Some clones in this sample may be carry-over from other donors' samples. Material: CD8+ T cells from cultured PBMCs, obtained from culture after CMV antigen stimulation. The chain is made from TRBV7-3 and TRBJ2-3; TRBD2 is perhaps the D gene, given 6 matching bases. The nucleotide sequence reads as follows: TGTGCCAGCAGCTTAGGGGGGTTTGCGACAGATACGCAGTATTTT. It is translated as CASSLGGFATDTQYF.